The 2 T cell receptor beta chains below were found in one sample sequenced in a study of shared clonotypes between healthy human individuals. The table came from immunoSEQ multiplex PCR; TCRdb's copy has only in-frame clones and leaves some out. The sample carries about 480,000 clones, 70% to 80% recorded once. Sequencing input: PBMCs. The receptors come from a woman aged 40 to 55 in good health. Some clones in this sample may be carry-over from other donors' samples.

The J gene is TRBJ1-2, the V gene TRBV7-9; D is unresolved. CDR1 SEHNR and CDR2 FQNEAQ come from the germline V gene (reference sequence). Trimming pared 2 bases from V and 5 bases from J, leaving 9 bases between. This CDR3 is 13 amino acids long. The CDR3 loop reads CASSLSPAYGYTF. CDR3 coding DNA: TGTGCCAGCAGCTTATCACCGGCGTATGGCTACACCTTC.

The rearrangement links TRBV5-1 to TRBJ2-5, with D unclear. CDR3 size: 14 residues. CDR1 and CDR2 (germline): SGHRS, YFSETQ. Trimming removed 4 bases from V and 4 bases from J, with 14 bases in between. The CDR3 is CASSPIWRVETQYF. The CDR3 nucleotides read TGCGCCAGCAGCCCCATTTGGCGCGTAGAGACCCAGTACTTC.